This TCR beta chain was captured in a study of neurological immune-mediated disorders. The study, taken as a whole, reports: It was HTLV-1-associated myelopathy that showed the most TCR clonal expansion, while multiple sclerosis showed the least, falling below healthy controls. CDR3 amino acid sequences found in expanded clones were never shared across subjects, suggesting private repertoires in all groups.

By share, this clonotype ranks as medium-sized. Antigen unknown. The ends lost 5 bases at V and 2 bases at J; junction bases unmatched: 6. The CDR3 covers 16 residues. CDR1 and CDR2 (germline): SGHTA, FQGNSA. Described time point: technical triplicate 2. The sorted libraries started from about 950,000 CD4+ or CD8+ T cells. A 10-nucleotide random UMI tagged transcripts in template-switch 5'RACE cDNA synthesis. A single record per CDR3 protein comes from TCRdb applying MiXCR to the 5' RACE reads. The sample has approximately 28,000 distinct CDR3 sequences; more than 10% are singletons. Sequenced sample: CD4+ T cells from blood. This TCR derives from a female donor with HTLV-1-associated myelopathy (HAM/TSP). This chain links TRBV7-2 with TRBJ2-5; 12 nucleotides agree with TRBD2. CDR3 DNA: TGTGCCAGCAGCACCGACCTAGCGGGGGGGCAAGAGACCCAGTACTTC. Amino acid sequence: CASSTDLAGGQETQYF. Filled out from reference TRBV7-2 and TRBJ2-5, the complete variable domain reads GAGVSQSPSNKVTEKGKDVELRCDPISGHTALYWYRQSLGQGLEFLIYFQGNSAPDKSGLPSDRFSAERTGGSVSTLTIQRTQQEDSAVYLCASSTDLAGGQETQYFGPGTRLLVL.